The subject of this entry is one TCR beta chain. CDR3 length equals 15 residues. Trimming left V 1 base short and J 2 bases short, with 11 bases between. CDR1 SGHTA and CDR2 FQGNSA come from the germline V gene. Profiling relied on immunoSEQ multiplex PCR, and the TCRdb table lists in-frame clones only, not all of them. The data hold around 75,000 clones, with 70% to 90% observed a single time. This sample was included in a study of blood T cell repertoires in COVID-19. Study as a whole: Sites in the United States, Italy and Spain provided acute and convalescent COVID-19 samples.

Source material: peripheral blood. The rearrangement joins TRBV7-2 to TRBJ2-5; no clear D gene. The TCR originated in a man between 65 and 85 years old with active COVID-19. The CDR3 spells CASSLVVYRQETQYF. The CDR3 DNA reads as TGTGCCAGCAGCTTAGTTGTTTACAGACAAGAGACCCAGTACTTC.